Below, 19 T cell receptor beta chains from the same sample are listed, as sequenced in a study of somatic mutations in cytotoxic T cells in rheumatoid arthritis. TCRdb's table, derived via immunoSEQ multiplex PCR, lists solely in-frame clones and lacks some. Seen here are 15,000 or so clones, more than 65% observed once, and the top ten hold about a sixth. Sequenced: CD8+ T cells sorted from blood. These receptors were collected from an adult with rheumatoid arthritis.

The CDR3 nucleotides are TGTGCCAGCAGCTTCGAGGGAGCTTTCGCAGCTTTCTTT. Protein product: CASSFEGAFAAFF. The chain couples TRBV28 to TRBJ1-1; no clear D. Germline values: CDR1 MDHEN, CDR2 SYDVKM. Trimming cost V 6 bases and J 10 bases, with 18 bases left between them. The CDR3 is made up of 13 amino acids.

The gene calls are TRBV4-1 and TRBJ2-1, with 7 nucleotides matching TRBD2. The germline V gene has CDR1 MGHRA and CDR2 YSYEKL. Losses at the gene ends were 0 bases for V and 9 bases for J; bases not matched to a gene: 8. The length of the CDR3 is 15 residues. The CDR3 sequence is CASSQEPGLVGEQFF. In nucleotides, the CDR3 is TGCGCCAGCAGCCAAGAACCCGGACTAGTTGGTGAGCAGTTCTTC.

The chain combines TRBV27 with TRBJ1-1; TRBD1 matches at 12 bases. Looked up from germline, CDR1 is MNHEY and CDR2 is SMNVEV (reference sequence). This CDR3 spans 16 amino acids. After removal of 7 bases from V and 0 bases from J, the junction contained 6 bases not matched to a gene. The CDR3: CASTRDRGHLNTEAFF. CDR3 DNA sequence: TGTGCCAGCACGAGGGACAGGGGGCATTTGAACACTGAAGCTTTCTTT.

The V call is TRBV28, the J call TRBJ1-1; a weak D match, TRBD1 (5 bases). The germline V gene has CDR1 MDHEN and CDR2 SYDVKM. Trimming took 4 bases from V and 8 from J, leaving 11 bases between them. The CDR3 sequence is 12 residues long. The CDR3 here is CASSWGTGEAFF. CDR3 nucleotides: TGTGCCAGCAGTTGGGGCACGGGGGAAGCTTTCTTT.

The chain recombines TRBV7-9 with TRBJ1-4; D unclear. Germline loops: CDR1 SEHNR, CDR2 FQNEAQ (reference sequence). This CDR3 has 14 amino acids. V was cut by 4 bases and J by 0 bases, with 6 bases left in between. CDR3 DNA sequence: TGTGCCAGCAGCTACAGAGCAACTAATGAAAAACTGTTTTTT. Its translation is CASSYRATNEKLFF.

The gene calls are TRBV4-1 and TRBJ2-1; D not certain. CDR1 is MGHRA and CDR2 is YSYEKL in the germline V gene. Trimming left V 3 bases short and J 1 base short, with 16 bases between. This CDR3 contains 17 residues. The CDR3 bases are TGCGCCAGCAGCCACTTATCGCCCCCGGCGTCCTACAATGAGCAGTTCTTC. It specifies CASSHLSPPASYNEQFF.

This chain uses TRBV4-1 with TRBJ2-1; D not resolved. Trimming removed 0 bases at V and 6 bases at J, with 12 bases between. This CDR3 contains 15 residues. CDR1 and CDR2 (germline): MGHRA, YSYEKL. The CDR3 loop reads CASSQEAPPGNEQFF. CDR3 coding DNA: TGCGCCAGCAGCCAAGAAGCCCCCCCTGGCAATGAGCAGTTCTTC.

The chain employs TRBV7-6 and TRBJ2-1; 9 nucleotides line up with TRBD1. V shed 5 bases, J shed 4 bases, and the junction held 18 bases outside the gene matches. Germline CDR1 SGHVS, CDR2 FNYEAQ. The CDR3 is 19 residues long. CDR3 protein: CASSPPGQGLGTSYNEQFF. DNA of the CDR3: TGTGCCAGCAGCCCACCGGGACAGGGATTGGGTACGTCTTACAATGAGCAGTTCTTC.

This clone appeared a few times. CDR3 in amino acids: CASSGVGNSPLHF. In DNA form, the CDR3 reads TGCGCCAGCAGCGGAGTGGGGAATTCACCCCTCCACTTT. The chain combines TRBV10-2 with TRBJ1-6; D is unresolved. V was clipped by 6 bases and J by 7 bases, with 10 bases between them. Germline CDR1 is WSHSY and CDR2 is SAAADI. This CDR3 contains 13 residues.

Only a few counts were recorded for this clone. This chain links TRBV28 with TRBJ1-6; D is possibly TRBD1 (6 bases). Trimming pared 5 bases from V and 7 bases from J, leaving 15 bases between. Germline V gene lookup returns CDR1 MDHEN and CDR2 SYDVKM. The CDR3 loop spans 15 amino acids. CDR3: CASSPFGGRNSPLHF. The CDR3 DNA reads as TGTGCCAGCAGTCCCTTTGGGGGGCGGAATTCACCCCTCCACTTT.

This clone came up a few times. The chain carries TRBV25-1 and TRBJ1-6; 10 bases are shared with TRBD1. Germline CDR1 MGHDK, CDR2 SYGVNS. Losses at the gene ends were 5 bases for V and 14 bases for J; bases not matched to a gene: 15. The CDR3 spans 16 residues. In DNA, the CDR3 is TGTGCCAGCAGTTCAATCGTCCCGGGACAGGGGATAGCCCTCCACTTT. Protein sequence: CASSSIVPGQGIALHF.

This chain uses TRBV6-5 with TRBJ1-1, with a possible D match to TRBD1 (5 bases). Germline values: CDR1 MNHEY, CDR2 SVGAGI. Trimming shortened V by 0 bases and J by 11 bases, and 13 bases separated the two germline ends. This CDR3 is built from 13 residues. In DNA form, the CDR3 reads TGTGCCAGCAGTTACTCATCGGAGGGGCGGGCTTTCTTT. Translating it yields CASSYSSEGRAFF.

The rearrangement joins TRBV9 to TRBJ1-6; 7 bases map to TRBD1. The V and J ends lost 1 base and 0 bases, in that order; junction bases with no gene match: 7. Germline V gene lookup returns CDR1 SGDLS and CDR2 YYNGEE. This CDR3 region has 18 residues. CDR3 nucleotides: TGTGCCAGCAGCGTATCCGGGACAGCACACTCCTATAATTCACCCCTCCACTTT. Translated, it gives CASSVSGTAHSYNSPLHF.

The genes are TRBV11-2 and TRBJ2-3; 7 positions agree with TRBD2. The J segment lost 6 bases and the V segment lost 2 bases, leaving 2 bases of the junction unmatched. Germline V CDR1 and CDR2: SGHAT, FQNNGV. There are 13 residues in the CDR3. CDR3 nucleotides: TGTGCCAGCAGCTTAATCGGGGGGGATACGCAGTATTTT. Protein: CASSLIGGDTQYF.

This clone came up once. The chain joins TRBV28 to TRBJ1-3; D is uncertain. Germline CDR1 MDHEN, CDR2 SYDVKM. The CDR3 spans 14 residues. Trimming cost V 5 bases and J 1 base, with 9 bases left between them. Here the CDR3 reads CASSTPTSGNTIYF. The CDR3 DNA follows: TGTGCCAGCAGTACTCCCACGTCTGGAAACACCATATATTTT.

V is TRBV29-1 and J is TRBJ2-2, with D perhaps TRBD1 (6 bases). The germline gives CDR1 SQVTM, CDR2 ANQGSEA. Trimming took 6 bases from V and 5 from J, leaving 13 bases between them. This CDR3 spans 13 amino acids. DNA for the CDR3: TGCAGCGTCCGGACGGGGACAACCGGGGAGCTGTTTTTT. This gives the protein CSVRTGTTGELFF.

The chain's CDR3 is CASSTGQQSSYNEQFF. The CDR3 DNA follows: TGTGCCAGCAGTACAGGACAGCAAAGCTCCTACAATGAGCAGTTCTTC. The chain carries TRBV7-9 and TRBJ2-1; a weak D match, TRBD1 (6 bases). V dropped 6 bases and J dropped 0 bases, with 15 bases sitting between them. CDR3 length equals 16 residues. Germline CDR1 and CDR2: SEHNR and FQNEAQ (reference sequence).

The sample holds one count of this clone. Written as DNA, the CDR3 is TGTGCCTGGAGTGTGGGGACAGGCGGGTACGAGCAGTACTTC. This gives the protein CAWSVGTGGYEQYF. J is TRBJ2-7 and V is TRBV30, with 8 nucleotides matching TRBD1. The ends lost 0 bases at V and 4 bases at J; junction bases unmatched: 5. This CDR3 is built from 14 residues. Germline values: CDR1 GTSNPN, CDR2 SVGIG (reference sequence). The whole variable domain, remainder taken from reference TRBV30 and TRBJ2-7, is SQTIHQWPATLVQPVGSPLSLECTVEGTSNPNLYWYRQAAGRGLQLLFYSVGIGQISSEVPQNLSASRPQDRQFILSSKKLLLSDSGFYLCAWSVGTGGYEQYFGPGTRLTVT.

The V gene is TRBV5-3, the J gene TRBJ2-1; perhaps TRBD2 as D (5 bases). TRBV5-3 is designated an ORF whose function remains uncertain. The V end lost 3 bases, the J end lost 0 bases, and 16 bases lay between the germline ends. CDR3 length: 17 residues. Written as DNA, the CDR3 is TGTGCCAGAAGCTCTGATCGGACCGGGGTCTCCTACAATGAGCAGTTCTTC. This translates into CARSSDRTGVSYNEQFF.